This TCR beta chain was profiled in a study of T cells after yellow fever vaccination. This CDR3 has 13 residues. Trimming took off 3 bases at V and 0 bases at J, with 6 bases between the two ends. Looked up from germline, CDR1 is KGHSH and CDR2 is LQKENI. TCRdb redid the calling of the 5' RACE reads with MiXCR, one entry per CDR3 protein. Among some 150,000 distinct CDR3 sequences, more than 6.5% were seen once, and the ten largest hold under 0.7%. This clonotype was counted a few times. The chain links TRBV18 to TRBJ2-7; no definite D call. The TCR originated in a man aged 30 to 39 who received the YFV17D yellow fever vaccine. Here the sequenced sample was CD4+ T cells sorted from PBMCs, taken 10 days after the yellow fever booster vaccination. In DNA, the CDR3 is TGTGCCAGCTCACCTGAGAGCTCCTACGAGCAGTACTTC. Its protein is CASSPESSYEQYF.